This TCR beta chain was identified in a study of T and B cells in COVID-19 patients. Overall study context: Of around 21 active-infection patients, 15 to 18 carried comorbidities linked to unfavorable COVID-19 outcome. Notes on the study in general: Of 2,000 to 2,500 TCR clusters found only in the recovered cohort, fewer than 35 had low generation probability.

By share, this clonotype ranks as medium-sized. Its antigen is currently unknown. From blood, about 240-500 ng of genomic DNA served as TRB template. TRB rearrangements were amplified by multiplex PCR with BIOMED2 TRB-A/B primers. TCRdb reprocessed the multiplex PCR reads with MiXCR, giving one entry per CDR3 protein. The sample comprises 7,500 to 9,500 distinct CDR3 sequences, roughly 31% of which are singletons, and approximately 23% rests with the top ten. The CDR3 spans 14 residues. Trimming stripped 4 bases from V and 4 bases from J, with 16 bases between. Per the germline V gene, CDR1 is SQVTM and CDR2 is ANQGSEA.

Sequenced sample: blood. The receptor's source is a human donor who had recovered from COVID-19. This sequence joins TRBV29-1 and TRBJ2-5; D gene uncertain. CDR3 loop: CSVALSRNGETQYF. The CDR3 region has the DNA TGCAGCGTTGCCCTCTCTAGGAATGGAGAGACCCAGTACTTC.